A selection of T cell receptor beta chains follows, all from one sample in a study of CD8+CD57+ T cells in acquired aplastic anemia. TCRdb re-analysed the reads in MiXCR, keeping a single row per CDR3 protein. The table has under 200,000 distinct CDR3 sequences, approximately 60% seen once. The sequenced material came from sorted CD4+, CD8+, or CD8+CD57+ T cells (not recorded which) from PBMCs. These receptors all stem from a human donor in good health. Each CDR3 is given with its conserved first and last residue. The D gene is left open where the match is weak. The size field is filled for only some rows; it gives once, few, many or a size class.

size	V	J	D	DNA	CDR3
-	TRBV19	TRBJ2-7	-	TGTGCCACCGAAGGGGGGCCCTTACGAGAGCAGTACTTC	CATEGGPLREQYF
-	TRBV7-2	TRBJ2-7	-	TGTGCCAGCAGCCCCAGACAGGAAATCTCCTACGAGCAGTACTTC	CASSPRQEISYEQYF
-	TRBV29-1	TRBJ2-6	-	TGCAGCGTTGATTGGGGAATTGGGGCCAACGTCCTGACTTTC	CSVDWGIGANVLTF
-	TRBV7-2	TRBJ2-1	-	TGTGCCAGCAGCTTACAACGGGGTAGCTCCTACAATGAGCAGTTCTTC	CASSLQRGSSYNEQFF
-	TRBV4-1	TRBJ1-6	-	TGCGCCAGCACAAAATCGACAGGTTATAATTCACCCCTCCACTTT	CASTKSTGYNSPLHF
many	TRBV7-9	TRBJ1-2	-	TGTGCCAGCAGCTTGTCGGGTGATGGATGGGGCTACACCTTC	CASSLSGDGWGYTF
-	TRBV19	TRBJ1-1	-	TGTGCCAGTAGTAGAGGACGGGAGAACACTGAAGCTTTCTTT	CASSRGRENTEAFF
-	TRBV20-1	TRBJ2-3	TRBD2	TGCAGTGCTAGAGTGAGGACTAGCTTGTATTTT	CSARVRTSLYF
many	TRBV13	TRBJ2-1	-	TGTGCCAGCAGCACCCTAGAGGGGTTCCCCTACAATGAGCAGTTCTTC	CASSTLEGFPYNEQFF
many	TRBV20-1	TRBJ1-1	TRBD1	TGCAGTGCGACACAGGGGTTGAACACTGAAGCTTTCTTT	CSATQGLNTEAFF
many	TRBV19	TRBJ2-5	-	TGTGCCAGTAGCCCAGAAACCCAAGAGGCCCAGTACTTC	CASSPETQEAQYF
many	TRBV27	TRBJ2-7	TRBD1	TGTGCCAGCAGTCGACAGGGATACTACGAGCAGTACTTC	CASSRQGYYEQYF
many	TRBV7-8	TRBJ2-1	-	TGTGCCAGCAGCTTAAGACCAAGCTCCTACAATGAGCAGTTCTTC	CASSLRPSSYNEQFF
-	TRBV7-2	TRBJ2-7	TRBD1	TGTGCTAGCAGCTCGGACAGGGGGCGCGAGCAGTACTTC	CASSSDRGREQYF
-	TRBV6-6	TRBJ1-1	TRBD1	TGTGCCAGCACATCTCACCCCGGAGACAGGGTTGGGGCTTTCTTT	CASTSHPGDRVGAFF
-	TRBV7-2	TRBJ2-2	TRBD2	TGTGCCAGCAAACAGCGGGAGGGCACCGGGGAGCTGTTTTTT	CASKQREGTGELFF